Sequencing of this T cell receptor (beta chain) was carried out in a study of T cell responses to AZD1222 COVID-19 vaccine. The data were produced by immunoSEQ multiplex PCR, yet TCRdb's version contains in-frame clones alone and is incomplete. The table records 150,000 or so clones, approximately 89% of them present only once. Concerning this clone: Its cognate antigen is unknown.

Study-wide results and limits: Spike-specific TCR breadth and depth grew following two AZD1222 doses. Vaccine-associated CD4 TCRs ranged over spike, dominating at 160-218 and 743-854. Only a handful of people who got AZD1222 tested seropositive at baseline.

The CDR3 covers 13 residues. Germline V gene sequence: CDR1 ENHRY, CDR2 SYGVKD. Deletions cut 7 bases from V and 5 bases from J, with 14 bases between. Sample: peripheral blood, taken on day 0 of AZD1222 vaccination. J is TRBJ2-5 and V is TRBV10-3; no firm D call. This TCR came from an adult in good health. The CDR3 spells CAIKGTSGETQYF. CDR3 sequence (DNA): TGTGCCATCAAGGGAACCAGTGGCGAGACCCAGTACTTC.